This TCR beta chain was found in a study of OX40 agonist ivuxolimab in advanced cancers. Study-level findings and limits: Expanded clones belonging to CD8+ T cells outnumbered, on average, those of CD4+. Blood T cells, both CD4+ and CD8+, expanded clonally by week 6 at 0.1 to 3.0 mg/kg. Low clonal expansion, among the lowest seen, marked partial responders at 0.1-3.0 mg/kg.

The CDR3 consists of 19 residues. The V gene lost 0 bases and the J gene lost 0 bases, with 15 bases spanning the gap. Germline CDR1 is LGHNA and CDR2 is YNFKEQ. Remarks on this clone: Its antigen is unidentified.

Libraries were prepared by immunoSEQ multiplex PCR; TCRdb keeps only in-frame clonotypes and omits some of them. This table has some 70,000 clones, approximately 89% appearing once. The receptor was derived from an adult with an advanced solid tumor such as melanoma, head and neck, liver or kidney cancer. This chain connects TRBV4-2 to TRBJ2-6; the D gene is possibly TRBD2 (6 bases). The material was CD4+ or CD8+ T cells sorted from blood, obtained in a trial of the OX40 agonist ivuxolimab. The CDR3 sequence is CASSQDAGGTISGANVLTF. The CDR3 region has the DNA TGTGCCAGCAGCCAAGATGCTGGGGGGACCATCTCTGGGGCCAACGTCCTGACTTTC.